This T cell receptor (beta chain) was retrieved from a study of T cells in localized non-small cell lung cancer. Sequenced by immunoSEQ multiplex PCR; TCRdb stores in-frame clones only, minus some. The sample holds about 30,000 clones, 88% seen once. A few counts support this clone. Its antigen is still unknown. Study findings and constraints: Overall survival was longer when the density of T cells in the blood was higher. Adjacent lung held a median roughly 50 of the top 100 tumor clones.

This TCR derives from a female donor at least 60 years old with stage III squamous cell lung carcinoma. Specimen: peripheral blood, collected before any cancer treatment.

CDR3 protein: CASSLMRTSGDTGELFF. CDR3 DNA: TGTGCCAGCAGTCTGATGCGGACTAGCGGGGACACCGGGGAGCTGTTTTTT. The chain has TRBV28 and TRBJ2-2; TRBD2 matches 12 bases. Trimming removed 5 bases from V and 3 bases from J; junction bases left unmatched: 7. The CDR3 is 17 amino acids. Per germline, CDR1 MDHEN and CDR2 SYDVKM.